The rows below give T cell receptor beta chains drawn from one sample of a study of shared clonotypes between healthy human individuals. Repertoires were generated with immunoSEQ multiplex PCR, while TCRdb's copy carries only in-frame clones and drops some. Of about 610,000 clones listed, 95% to 98% were seen once; the top ten hold approximately 0.057%. Sequencing input: naive CD4+ T cells sorted from blood. The source is a woman aged 25-40 years in good health. Both conserved end residues are trimmed from each CDR3. The order of the fields is J gene, V gene, CDR3 protein.

TRBJ2-7	TRBV7-3	ASSFQGQDDEQY
TRBJ2-3	TRBV19	ASSDQEADTQY
TRBJ1-4	TRBV4-2	ASSQDSTAIYEKLF
TRBJ2-6	TRBV5-1	ASSGRTSGANVLT
TRBJ2-7	TRBV18	ASSPGSRRYEQY
TRBJ1-4	TRBV9	ASSVGYPDQRANEKLF
TRBJ2-1	TRBV2	ASSEGGGRSYNEQF
TRBJ2-1	TRBV27	ASSGTGSYNEQF
TRBJ1-2	TRBV4-1	ASSPVGGRETGYT
TRBJ2-1	TRBV5-1	ASSSQAGTGANEQF
TRBJ1-3	TRBV9	ASSATAGASGNTIY
TRBJ2-4	TRBV23-1	ASSHSGRAAKNIQY
TRBJ2-7	TRBV29-1	SVEDTSYEQY
TRBJ2-5	TRBV5-1	ASSLSGSGRSQTQY
TRBJ2-7	TRBV2	ASSGRLVGYEQY
TRBJ2-6	TRBV12-5	ASGLFPGYSGANVLT
TRBJ1-1	TRBV5-8	ASSSFPGSPEAF
TRBJ2-7	TRBV5-1	ASSPGLAPTKNYEQY
TRBJ2-1	TRBV11-1	ASSLWETEQF
TRBJ2-7	TRBV9	ASSGSSWGPTYEQY
TRBJ2-1	TRBV25-1	ASSESGGRIDNEQF
TRBJ2-1	TRBV6-5	ASRDLAEYNEQF
TRBJ2-1	TRBV6-1	ASSEALIGLYNEQF
TRBJ1-1	TRBV28	ASRGPVGSTEAF
TRBJ1-1	TRBV5-6	ASSQEIRDTEAF
TRBJ2-1	TRBV28	ASSFTYQRSYNEQF
TRBJ1-5	TRBV4-2	ASSQVSGGGNQPQH
TRBJ2-7	TRBV6-6	ASSYSRGNYEQY
TRBJ1-1	TRBV28	ASRGITEAF
TRBJ2-1	TRBV27	APVARIAYNEQF
TRBJ2-5	TRBV29-1	SVVRGSKETQY
TRBJ2-7	TRBV28	ASSPLGTGHYEQY
TRBJ1-3	TRBV5-6	ASSLSPEGTIY
TRBJ1-2	TRBV5-1	ASSEVGTANYGYT
TRBJ1-1	TRBV19	ASSIRGTEAF
TRBJ2-5	TRBV7-8	ASSPPTGDQETQY
TRBJ2-7	TRBV6-6	ASSYGDRGRAEQY
TRBJ1-4	TRBV28	ASSSQARGGF
TRBJ1-1	TRBV29-1	SVDPRSGAEAF
TRBJ2-2	TRBV25-1	ASTEPITGELF
TRBJ1-2	TRBV7-9	ASSFADRVNYGYT
-	TRBV27	ASSFRGVEQY
TRBJ2-3	TRBV2	ASRVGLAGSTDTQY
TRBJ2-5	TRBV28	ASSFRSRGTQY
TRBJ2-7	TRBV7-9	ASSPDPGLADYEQY
TRBJ2-1	TRBV6-5	ASRVGHSYNEQF
TRBJ2-7	TRBV11-2	ASSLVRGSEQY
TRBJ2-7	TRBV4-1	ASSTLVGARAYEQY
TRBJ2-3	TRBV28	ASSILAGGADTQY
TRBJ2-2	TRBV27	ASSLLVHTNTGELF
TRBJ2-5	TRBV2	ASSDSELVETQY
TRBJ1-1	TRBV7-2	ASSLVQGIEAF
TRBJ2-5	TRBV4-1	ASRRRSYNQETQY